This is a list of T cell receptor beta chains from one sample in a study of Ad26.COV2.S vaccination and SARS-CoV-2 variants. The table came from immunoSEQ multiplex PCR; TCRdb's copy has only in-frame clones and leaves some out. The data contain about 410,000 clones, approximately 86% of them singletons. The sample in question was peripheral blood, obtained in a trial of Ad26.COV2.S vaccine versus placebo. The receptors were sampled from a person aged 18-65 years who received the Ad26.COV2.S COVID-19 vaccine or a placebo. The CDR3 runs from the conserved cysteine through the conserved F or W. A D gene is named only where the DNA matches it firmly. Rows may omit the clone size; those that give it use once, few, many or a size class.

clone_size	j_call	v_call	d_call	cdr3_nt	cdr3_aa
.	TRBJ1-6	TRBV5-4	TRBD1	TGTGCCAGCAGCTCCCGCGTTCAGGGGGAGAGTTCACCCCTCCACTTT	CASSSRVQGESSPLHF
.	TRBJ2-1	TRBV19	TRBD1	TGTGCCAGTAGTATCGGACAGGGGGCCTACTCCTACAATGAGCAGTTCTTC	CASSIGQGAYSYNEQFF
.	TRBJ2-5	TRBV18	.	TGTGCCAGCTCACCACCTCGAGGCTGGGGAGTACAAGAGACCCAGTACTTC	CASSPPRGWGVQETQYF
.	TRBJ1-5	TRBV3-1/TRBV3-2	.	TGTGCCAGCAGCCAAGGGGGTAGGGGCAATCAGCCCCAGCATTTT	CASSQGGRGNQPQHF
.	TRBJ2-5	TRBV3-1/TRBV3-2	TRBD2	TGTGCCAGCAGCCAAGAGAGGGGGCTAGCGGGGCAAGAGACCCAGTACTTC	CASSQERGLAGQETQYF
once	TRBJ2-5	TRBV5-4	.	TGTGCCAGCAGCCCCGCCGGCCCATTCCAAGAGACCCAGTACTTC	CASSPAGPFQETQYF
once	TRBJ2-5	TRBV5-1	.	TGCGCCAGCAGCACCCAGACCGGGTACCAAGAGACCCAGTACTTC	CASSTQTGYQETQYF
few	TRBJ1-1	TRBV6-1	.	TGTGCCAGCAGTGTGGCCCTTAATCCCCAGGGTAGAGGAGCTTTCTTT	CASSVALNPQGRGAFF
.	TRBJ2-7	TRBV28	TRBD1	TGTGCCAGCAGGATGGGACAGGCCTACGAGCAGTACTTC	CASRMGQAYEQYF
.	TRBJ1-3	TRBV30	TRBD1	TGTGCCTGGACTGACAGGGTCGGAAACACCATATATTTT	CAWTDRVGNTIYF
once	TRBJ1-2	TRBV29-1	.	TGCAGCGTTGAAGATCGGGCAGGGCTGATGTATGGCTACACCTTC	CSVEDRAGLMYGYTF
.	TRBJ2-2	TRBV5-1	.	TGCGCCGGCAGCTTGGAGGGCAGGGTGAATTCCGGGGAGCTGTTTTTT	CAGSLEGRVNSGELFF
.	TRBJ2-7	TRBV27	.	TGTGCCAGCAGTTTGCAGCAGGGTCCCTACGAGCAGTACTTC	CASSLQQGPYEQYF
.	TRBJ2-2	TRBV3-1/TRBV3-2	.	TGTGCCAGCAGCCAATCGTCTAGAGCCACCGGGGAGCTGTTTTTT	CASSQSSRATGELFF
.	TRBJ2-7	TRBV5-4	.	TGTGCCAGCAGCCCCCGGACATCCTACGAGCAGTACTTC	CASSPRTSYEQYF
.	TRBJ1-3	TRBV6-5	.	TGTGCCAGCATCTTTTACGGGGGATCTGGAAACACCATATATTTT	CASIFYGGSGNTIYF
.	TRBJ2-7	TRBV6-2/TRBV6-3	.	TGTGCCAGCAGCCAGGTTTACGAGCAGTACTTC	CASSQVYEQYF
.	TRBJ1-1	TRBV7-9	.	TGTGCCAGCAGTTTCGGGTACACTGAAGCTTTCTTT	CASSFGYTEAFF
.	TRBJ2-2	TRBV12-5	.	TGTGCTAGTGGTTCCCCCGACACCGGGGAGCTGTTTTTT	CASGSPDTGELFF
few	TRBJ1-1	TRBV5-1	TRBD1	TGCGCCAGCAGCAGGCGACAGGGGGCGACTGAAGCTTTCTTT	CASSRRQGATEAFF
once	TRBJ2-3	TRBV5-1	.	TGCGCCAGCAGCTTGTACCAGGGGTCGGGCACAGATACGCAGTATTTT	CASSLYQGSGTDTQYF
.	TRBJ1-2	TRBV6-2/TRBV6-3	.	TGTGCCAGCAGTTACTCTTTGCGGGGACCCAACTATGGCTACACCTTC	CASSYSLRGPNYGYTF
.	TRBJ2-5	TRBV7-9	.	TGTGCCAGCAGCCACGCTCGACTCCAAGAGACCCAGTACTTC	CASSHARLQETQYF
.	TRBJ2-3	TRBV27	.	TGTGCCAGCGGACCCGAGACATTTATTACAGATACGCAGTATTTT	CASGPETFITDTQYF